This T cell receptor beta chain was identified during a study of cytomegalovirus exposure and HLA in healthy donors. Germline assignment: CDR1 SGHAT and CDR2 FQNNGV. The CDR3 loop spans 15 amino acids. V was cut by 0 bases and J by 1 base, with 7 bases left in between. 13 Jbeta primers and 60 Vbeta primers were used for the PCR. This table comes from immunoSEQ multiplex PCR, and its TCRdb copy is limited to in-frame clones, with some not included. Here the sample spans about 150,000 clones, 80% to 85% being singletons. The genes are TRBV11-2 and TRBJ2-1; no clear D. The clonotype was recovered from a woman in her 30s in good health and CMV-seronegative. The source material was PBMCs. The CDR3 DNA is TGTGCCAGCAGCTTAGATGGTACATCCTACAATGAGCAGTTCTTC. Translation: CASSLDGTSYNEQFF.